These 2 T cell receptor beta chains were all obtained from the same sample, sequenced in a study of regulatory T cells in long-lasting Graves disease. Described time point: persistent/refractory GD, antithyroid drugs over 5 years with positive TRAb. PBMCs were the source of the RNA used for TCR sequencing. Arm-PCR of CDR3 regions and iRepertoire HTBI primers were used to build TCR beta libraries. One entry per CDR3 protein results from TCRdb running MiXCR on the multiplex PCR reads. The sample has about 400,000 distinct CDR3 sequences; less than 25% are singletons. This sample comprised peripheral blood mononuclear cells (PBMCs), obtained when the disease was refractory, from a patient treated with antithyroid drugs. These receptors were collected from a female donor with Graves disease.

This clonotype was recorded at least ten times. The chain recombines TRBV6-5 with TRBJ2-7; TRBD2 aligns across 8 bases. The V and J ends lost 4 bases and 7 bases, in that order; junction bases with no gene match: 21. CDR3 length: 18 residues. Germline CDR1 is MNHEY and CDR2 is SVGAGI. Here the CDR3 reads CASSWTPAAGVKSREQYF. The CDR3 nucleotides read TGTGCCAGCAGTTGGACTCCAGCAGCGGGAGTTAAGTCTCGAGAGCAGTACTTC.

This clonotype was found many times. V usage is TRBV30 and J usage is TRBJ1-1; D gene unclear. Germline lookup yields CDR1 GTSNPN and CDR2 SVGIG (reference sequence). The CDR3 consists of 12 residues. Trimming left V 8 bases short and J 1 base short, with 11 bases between. The CDR3 sequence is CALRLGNTEAFF. Here the CDR3 DNA reads TGTGCCCTCCGCTTGGGGAACACTGAAGCTTTCTTT.